Listed below are T cell receptor beta chains from one sample, sequenced in a study of T cell clonotyping in hematopoietic cell transplantation. The method was immunoSEQ multiplex PCR; TCRdb's version includes in-frame clones alone and lacks a portion of them. The data show fewer than 5,000 clones, over 15% seen once. The sequenced sample was PBMCs, obtained 180 days after allogeneic stem cell transplant. Source of these receptors: a male patient in his late teens or twenties who had an allogeneic stem cell transplant, so the T cells may come from the graft donor. Some clones in this sample may be carry-over from other donors' samples. The CDR3 runs from the conserved cysteine through the conserved F or W. The D gene is left open where the match is weak. Some rows have no size entry. The others give once, few or many, or a class for an expanded clone.

J gene | D gene | clone size | V gene | CDR3 DNA | CDR3 protein
TRBJ1-1 | - | few | TRBV5-1 | TGCGCCAGCAGCTTGGTTGCGGGGGCTAAGTACACTGAAGCTTTCTTT | CASSLVAGAKYTEAFF
TRBJ1-2 | - | few | TRBV30 | TGTGCCTGGAGTGTAGAGAGTAACTATGGCTACACCTTC | CAWSVESNYGYTF
TRBJ2-7 | - | few | TRBV4-2 | TGTGCCAGCAGCTCTGGACTCGGCTACGAGCAGTACTTC | CASSSGLGYEQYF
TRBJ1-5 | - | - | TRBV30 | TGTGCCTGGGCGTTGTCCTACGGTCAGCCCCAGCATTTT | CAWALSYGQPQHF
TRBJ2-7 | TRBD1 | - | TRBV2 | TGTGCCAGCTCCGGGACAGGGGAGAACCCCTACGAGCAGTACTTC | CASSGTGENPYEQYF
TRBJ2-7 | TRBD2 | few | TRBV6-5 | TGTGCCGTACAAGCGGGATACGAGCAGTACTTC | CAVQAGYEQYF
TRBJ1-2 | - | - | TRBV25-1 | TGTGCCAGCGCCTTGGCGGAGGGGAACTATGGCTACACCTTC | CASALAEGNYGYTF
TRBJ2-2 | - | - | TRBV30 | TGTGCCTGGAGGGATCACTTCTCCGGGGAGCTGTTTTTT | CAWRDHFSGELFF
TRBJ1-2 | - | - | TRBV30 | TGTGCCTGGGAGATACGGGGCAAATATGGCTACACCTTC | CAWEIRGKYGYTF
TRBJ2-3 | - | - | TRBV30 | TGTGCCTGGAGTGTGGGCAGGGTGGGTCTTACAGATACGCAGTATTTT | CAWSVGRVGLTDTQYF
TRBJ2-2 | - | - | TRBV30 | TGTGCCTGGAGGGGGTTTTTTTCCGGGGAGCTGTTTTTT | CAWRGFFSGELFF
TRBJ2-5 | - | few | TRBV6-1 | TGTGCCAGCAGTGACGGGTCCTGGCCTACGGAGACCCAGTACTTC | CASSDGSWPTETQYF
TRBJ2-1 | - | - | TRBV25-1 | TGTGCCAGCAGTGAAGGGGGCGTTATCGAGGGTATTGAGCAGTTCTTC | CASSEGGVIEGIEQFF
TRBJ2-5 | TRBD2 | few | TRBV5-6 | TGTGCCAGCAGCTTGGTACTGGCGGGGGGGCCCTCGAAGGAGACCCAGTACTTC | CASSLVLAGGPSKETQYF
TRBJ2-6 | - | - | TRBV30 | TGTGCCTGGAGTATGGGACATCCCTCTGGGGCCAACGTCCTGACTTTC | CAWSMGHPSGANVLTF
TRBJ1-2 | TRBD1 | few | TRBV25-1 | TGTGCCAGCAGTGAGCCCGGGACAGGGAATGGCTACACCTTC | CASSEPGTGNGYTF
TRBJ2-7 | TRBD1 | - | TRBV5-1 | TGCGCCAGCAGCCCGAAACAGGGGGCAACTTCCTACGAGCAGTACTTC | CASSPKQGATSYEQYF
TRBJ2-5 | TRBD2 | - | TRBV27 | TGTGCCAGCTCTAGGGGACTAGCGGGGGCAGAGACCCAGTACTTC | CASSRGLAGAETQYF
TRBJ1-2 | - | - | TRBV30 | TGTGCCTGGAGTCGACAGTCCAATGGCTACACCTTC | CAWSRQSNGYTF
TRBJ1-2 | TRBD1 | once | TRBV30 | TGTGCCTCAGGACAGGCCGGCGGCTACACCTTC | CASGQAGGYTF
TRBJ1-5 | - | - | TRBV4-1 | - | CASSQDRSGQGSAQHF
TRBJ2-5 | - | few | TRBV7-9 | TGTGCCAGCAGCCACCCGTGGGGGGAAGAGACCCAGTACTTC | CASSHPWGEETQYF
TRBJ1-5 | - | few | TRBV6-1 | TGTGCCAGCACCGAGAATGACCTTGGGAATCAGCCCCAGCATTTT | CASTENDLGNQPQHF
TRBJ2-5 | TRBD2 | few | TRBV30 | TGTGCCTGGATCGCGGCGGGGGATAAACAAGAGACCCAGTACTTC | CAWIAAGDKQETQYF
TRBJ2-1 | TRBD2 | few | TRBV9 | TGTGCCAGCAGCTCACGGACTAGCGCTGACCACAATGAGCAGTTCTTC | CASSSRTSADHNEQFF
TRBJ2-7 | TRBD2 | - | TRBV27 | TGTGCCAGCAGTCTGGGACTACCTTACGAGCAGTACTTC | CASSLGLPYEQYF
TRBJ2-7 | TRBD1 | - | TRBV7-2 | TGTGCCAGCAGCTTGGGACAGGGGTTAGGCTACGAGCAGTACTTC | CASSLGQGLGYEQYF
TRBJ2-7 | TRBD2 | few | TRBV29-1 | TGCAGCGCTGTAGCGGGGACCATCACCGAGCAGTACTTC | CSAVAGTITEQYF
TRBJ2-7 | - | - | TRBV30 | TGTGCCTGGAGTGTACGGCTGCCCCCCTACGAGCAGTACTTC | CAWSVRLPPYEQYF
TRBJ2-3 | - | few | TRBV6-5 | TGTGCCAGCAGTTACGATGGATATACGCAGTATTTT | CASSYDGYTQYF
TRBJ2-3 | TRBD2 | - | TRBV30 | TGTGCCTGGGAAGCGGGAGGGTCTGATACGCAGTATTTT | CAWEAGGSDTQYF
TRBJ1-5 | TRBD1 | - | TRBV5-6 | TGTGCCAGCAGCTTGGGACAGGGAAATCGTCAGCCCCAGCATTTT | CASSLGQGNRQPQHF
TRBJ1-2 | - | few | TRBV30 | TGTGCCTGGACCCGGGACCTTCACTATGGCTACACCTTC | CAWTRDLHYGYTF
TRBJ2-2 | - | - | TRBV5-6 | TGTGCCAGCACCGTGAGGGGGTTTCGGGAGCTGTTTTTT | CASTVRGFRELFF
TRBJ2-7 | TRBD2 | few | TRBV4-3 | TGCGCCAGCAGCCCATCAGCCAGCGGGAATACCTACGAGCAGTACTTC | CASSPSASGNTYEQYF
TRBJ2-5 | - | few | TRBV20-1 | TGCAGTGCCGGGGAACAAGAGACCCAGTACTTC | CSAGEQETQYF
TRBJ1-5 | - | - | TRBV30 | TGTGCCTGGACAAGGTTTAGCAATCAGCCCCAGCATTTT | CAWTRFSNQPQHF
TRBJ1-6 | - | - | TRBV25-1 | TGTGCCAGCAGTGACGAGGGGAATTCACCCCTCCACTTT | CASSDEGNSPLHF
TRBJ2-1 | TRBD2 | large | TRBV13 | TGTGCCAGCAGCGACCTAGCGGGTATGCTCGGTCGGCAGTTCTTC | CASSDLAGMLGRQFF
TRBJ1-2 | - | hyperexpanded | TRBV29-1 | TGCAGCGTTGAAGGGTTCGGCTACACCTTC | CSVEGFGYTF
TRBJ2-7 | - | medium-sized | TRBV9 | TGTGCCAGCAGCCCTTGGGACACGGGTAACGAGCAGTACTTC | CASSPWDTGNEQYF
TRBJ1-5 | TRBD1 | - | TRBV30 | TGTGCCTGGACGACAGGGAACAATCAGCCCCAGCATTTT | CAWTTGNNQPQHF
TRBJ1-5 | - | - | TRBV30 | TGTGCCTGGAGTGTACGTTTGGGTAATCAGCCCCAGCATTTT | CAWSVRLGNQPQHF
TRBJ1-2 | - | - | TRBV13 | TGTGCCAGCGCCCCGGGAGGAAACTATGGCTACACCTTC | CASAPGGNYGYTF
TRBJ2-5 | - | - | TRBV5-6 | TGTGCCAGCAGCTCCGGTCGGGGTTACGAGACCCAGTACTTC | CASSSGRGYETQYF
TRBJ1-5 | - | few | TRBV27 | TGTGTCTCACACCGGGACATCGACCTCTATAGCAATCAGCCCCAGCATTTT | CVSHRDIDLYSNQPQHF
TRBJ1-1 | - | - | TRBV30 | TGTGCCAGACAGGACCCCAGGACTGAAGCTTTCTTT | CARQDPRTEAFF
TRBJ2-4 | - | few | TRBV29-1 | TGCAGCGTTGAACACGGGGTAGCCAAAAACATTCAGTACTTC | CSVEHGVAKNIQYF
TRBJ1-6 | - | - | TRBV30 | TGTGCCTGGAGTGGGGCCGTTTTAAATTCACCCCTCCACTTT | CAWSGAVLNSPLHF
TRBJ1-1 | - | - | TRBV5-8 | TGTGCCAGCAGCCGCAACTTCGGACAGATTAACACTGAAGCTTTCTTT | CASSRNFGQINTEAFF
TRBJ2-5 | - | few | TRBV30 | TGTGCCTGGAGTGCGGGGGAGACCCAGTACTTC | CAWSAGETQYF
TRBJ2-1 | TRBD2 | few | TRBV5-1 | TGCGCCAGCAGCCCCCCGGGGGGAGCTGGCAATGAGCAGTTCTTC | CASSPPGGAGNEQFF
TRBJ2-7 | TRBD2 | few | TRBV6-6 | TGTGCCAGCAGTTTAACTAGCGAAGTTGGGGAGCAGTACTTC | CASSLTSEVGEQYF
TRBJ1-2 | - | - | TRBV30 | TGTGCCTGGAGTGTACAGAACTATGGCTACATCTTC | CAWSVQNYGYIF
TRBJ2-1 | TRBD2 | few | TRBV19 | TGTGCCAGTGCCCAGACTAGCGGATCCTACAATGAGCAGTTCTTC | CASAQTSGSYNEQFF
TRBJ2-7 | - | few | TRBV5-6 | TGTGCCAGCAGCCTCGGGACGGCGACCTACGAGCAGTACTTC | CASSLGTATYEQYF
TRBJ1-1 | - | - | TRBV30 | TGTGCCGGGGAAAGGAACACTGAAGCTTTCTTT | CAGERNTEAFF
TRBJ1-5 | TRBD1 | - | TRBV6-5 | TGTGCCAGCAGTTATCACCGACAGGGTCAGCCCCAGCATTTT | CASSYHRQGQPQHF